A selection of T cell receptor beta chains follows, all from one sample in a study of T cells after yellow fever vaccination. Each CDR3 protein is one row after TCRdb ran MiXCR on the 5' RACE reads. Of some 550,000 distinct CDR3 sequences in the sample, about 19% were seen once. The source was PBMCs, collected 15 days after the yellow fever booster vaccination. These receptors all come from a man aged 25 to 45 who received the YFV17D yellow fever vaccine. The CDR3 runs from the conserved cysteine through the conserved F or W. D genes are given only for firm matches. A row's size may be missing; if present it is once, few, many or a size class.

j_gene	d_gene	abundance	v_gene	CDR3nt	CDR3aa
TRBJ1-3	.	few	TRBV12-3/TRBV12-4	TGTGCCAGCAGACTCGACGTGGTCGCTGGAAACACCATATATTTT	CASRLDVVAGNTIYF
TRBJ2-2	.	.	TRBV10-1	TGCGCCAGCAGTAGCTCCGGGACAACCGGGGAGCTGTTTTTT	CASSSSGTTGELFF
TRBJ2-2	.	few	TRBV12-3/TRBV12-4	TGTGCCAGCAGTTTAGGGGTCGGGGAGCTGTTTTTT	CASSLGVGELFF
TRBJ2-2	TRBD1	.	TRBV12-3/TRBV12-4	TGTGCCAGCGGAGCTTTCACAGGGGACACCGGGGAGCTGTTTTTT	CASGAFTGDTGELFF
TRBJ2-2	.	.	TRBV23-1	TGCGCCAGCACCCCCACGGGGGAGCGCTGCTACACCGGGGAGCTGTTTTTT	CASTPTGERCYTGELFF
TRBJ2-1	.	many	TRBV2	TGTGCCAGCAGTGAAGCGGACCCATATGAGCAGTTCTTC	CASSEADPYEQFF
TRBJ1-5	.	.	TRBV6-1	TGTGCCAGCAGCTCCGGGGGAGCTCAGCCCCAGCATTTT	CASSSGGAQPQHF
TRBJ2-1	.	.	TRBV9	TGTGCCAGCAGCGTAGGGGCAGGGGAACACAATGAGCAGTTCTTC	CASSVGAGEHNEQFF
TRBJ2-3	.	.	TRBV30	TGTGCCTGGAGCGACCTTCCCCTGACGGGCACAGATACGCAGTATTTT	CAWSDLPLTGTDTQYF
TRBJ2-1	.	.	TRBV27	TGTGCCAGCAGTTTCGAGGGAACCTACAATGAGCAGTTCTTC	CASSFEGTYNEQFF
TRBJ2-3	.	.	TRBV12-3/TRBV12-4	TGTGCCAGCTCCAAGGGAACAGATACGCAGTATTTT	CASSKGTDTQYF
TRBJ1-1	.	.	TRBV4-3	TGCGCCAGCAGCCAGGAACACAGGGTTACTGAAGCTTTCTTT	CASSQEHRVTEAFF
TRBJ2-5	.	.	TRBV12-3/TRBV12-4	TGTGCCAGCAGTTTAGCGGCCCCGTGGGAGACCCAGTACTTC	CASSLAAPWETQYF
TRBJ1-2	.	.	TRBV27	TGTGCCAGCAGTTTTGCAGGGGATGGCTACACCTTC	CASSFAGDGYTF
TRBJ2-7	TRBD1	few	TRBV5-4	TGTGCCAGCAGCACGTCGGACAGGTACGAGCAGTACTTC	CASSTSDRYEQYF
TRBJ2-5	TRBD1	.	TRBV5-1	TGCGCCAGCAGCTTGGCCCGGTCAGGGGGCGCCGGGGAGACCCAGTACTTC	CASSLARSGGAGETQYF
TRBJ2-7	.	.	TRBV5-1	TGCGCCAGCAGCTTGAACTCTAGACGGCTTCACGAGCAGTACTTC	CASSLNSRRLHEQYF
TRBJ2-1	TRBD2	.	TRBV7-2	TGTGCCAGCAGCTTCCTAGCGGGAGTCCACAATGAGCAGTTCTTC	CASSFLAGVHNEQFF
TRBJ2-1	TRBD2	.	TRBV10-3	TGTGCCATCAGTGGGACTAGCGGCAACAATGAGCAGTTCTTC	CAISGTSGNNEQFF
TRBJ2-7	.	.	TRBV12-3/TRBV12-4	TGTGCCAGCAGTTTAGCGCGGGACAGAACTACGGAGCAGTACTTC	CASSLARDRTTEQYF
TRBJ2-1	TRBD2	.	TRBV7-2	TGTGCCAGCAGCTTAAGGGGACTAGTAAGGGGGAATGAGCAGTTCTTC	CASSLRGLVRGNEQFF
TRBJ1-4	TRBD1	.	TRBV7-3	TGTGCCAGCAGCTTCGGGACAGGGAATGAAAAACTGTTTTTT	CASSFGTGNEKLFF
TRBJ2-3	.	.	TRBV28	TGTGCCAGCATTGGGGCGCCAGATACGCAGTATTTT	CASIGAPDTQYF
TRBJ2-2	.	.	TRBV11-2	TGTGCCAGCAGCTTAGCCGGGACTCCGAACACCGGGGAGCTGTTTTTT	CASSLAGTPNTGELFF
TRBJ2-5	TRBD1	few	TRBV5-1	TGCGCCAGCAGAACGACAGGGGGCGCGGGCCAAGAGACCCAGTACTTC	CASRTTGGAGQETQYF
TRBJ2-2	.	few	TRBV5-4	TGTGCCAACAGGGTCATCGAGACCGGGGAGCTGTTTTTT	CANRVIETGELFF
TRBJ2-7	TRBD2	.	TRBV20-1	TGCAGTGCCCCGGGACTAGCAGCGTACGAGCAGTACTTC	CSAPGLAAYEQYF
TRBJ2-7	TRBD1	.	TRBV14	TGTGCCAGCAGCCCGACCGGGACAGGGGTTTGGTCCTACGAGCAGTACTTC	CASSPTGTGVWSYEQYF
TRBJ2-7	.	.	TRBV7-9	TGTGCCAGCAGCTTAGCGCGGGGCAGTAGCTCCTACGAGCAGTACTTC	CASSLARGSSSYEQYF
TRBJ2-7	.	.	TRBV10-3	TGTGCCATCAGTCCACAGGACAGCTACGAGCAGTACTTC	CAISPQDSYEQYF
TRBJ2-7	TRBD2	.	TRBV20-1	TGCAGTGCTAGAGGGGGGACTAGCGGCTACGAGCAGTACTTC	CSARGGTSGYEQYF
TRBJ2-5	.	.	TRBV6-2/TRBV6-3	TGTGCCAGCATCTGGGAATCTAGCCGGTGGTCCCAGTACTTC	CASIWESSRWSQYF
TRBJ1-4	.	.	TRBV7-2	TGTGCCAGCAGCCCGCGCAGGGGAGGGTTAGAAAAACTGTTTTTT	CASSPRRGGLEKLFF
TRBJ2-3	.	.	TRBV19	TGTGCCAGTAGTATTGGCAGGTCGGCCACAGATACGCAGTATTTT	CASSIGRSATDTQYF
TRBJ1-3	.	few	TRBV19	TGTGCCAGTAGTATAATCCTGGGAAACACCATATATTTT	CASSIILGNTIYF
TRBJ2-5	.	.	TRBV5-1	TGCGCCAGCAGCTTGTTCGGGAGTTTTGAGACCCAGTACTTC	CASSLFGSFETQYF
TRBJ2-1	TRBD2	.	TRBV15	TGTGCCACCAGCAGAAACGTCCCGGGACTACCCGGAGATGAGCAGTTCTTC	CATSRNVPGLPGDEQFF
TRBJ2-4	.	.	TRBV4-1	TGCGCCAGCAGCCAAGCCCAAGCCCGCGGGGCGGCCAAAAACATTCAGTACTTC	CASSQAQARGAAKNIQYF
TRBJ2-2	TRBD1	.	TRBV5-1	TGCGCCAGCAGTACCGGGACAGGGAACACCGGGGAGCTGTTTTTT	CASSTGTGNTGELFF
TRBJ2-4	TRBD2	few	TRBV7-9	TGTGCCAGCAGCGCATCGGGGGGATCCTACCTTAAAAACATTCAGTACTTC	CASSASGGSYLKNIQYF